This is a list of T cell receptor beta chains from one sample in a study of cytomegalovirus exposure and HLA in healthy donors. Using immunoSEQ multiplex PCR, the repertoire was profiled, and TCRdb retains in-frame clones only, with some absent. The sample consists of about 190,000 clones, 80% of them appearing once. Source material: PBMCs. Receptor source: a man aged 40-55 years in good health and CMV-seropositive. Both conserved end residues are part of each CDR3. Each record gives: J gene, D gene, V gene, clone size, CDR3 DNA, CDR3 protein. The D gene is left open where the match is weak. Size is stated for part of the rows, as once, few or many counts, or as a class when the clone is expanded.

TRBJ1-3 | - | TRBV5-1 | - | TGCGCCAGCAGCTTGGAAGGGGCCTTCTCTGGAAACACCATATATTTT | CASSLEGAFSGNTIYF
TRBJ2-7 | - | TRBV7-5 | - | TGTGCCAGAAGCTTAGCGGTAGCGGGGGGGCCTGTCTACGAGCAGTACTTC | CARSLAVAGGPVYEQYF
TRBJ1-4 | TRBD1 | TRBV7-2 | - | TGTGCCAGCAGCTTAAGGGGGCATGAAAAACTGTTTTTT | CASSLRGHEKLFF
TRBJ2-5 | TRBD1 | TRBV29-1 | - | TGCAGCGTGGCACCGCAGGGGGTCAGGGAGACCCAGTACTTC | CSVAPQGVRETQYF
TRBJ2-3 | TRBD2 | TRBV4-3 | - | TGCGCCAGCAGCCTTCTAGCGGGTAGCACAGATACGCAGTATTTT | CASSLLAGSTDTQYF
TRBJ2-7 | - | TRBV5-1 | - | TGCGCCAGCAGCGTGGCAGGGGTGGTAGGCGAGCAGTACTTC | CASSVAGVVGEQYF
TRBJ1-5 | - | TRBV6-6 | - | TGTGCCAGCATAGAACAGGGAGGGGGTCAGCCCCAGCATTTT | CASIEQGGGQPQHF
TRBJ2-3 | - | TRBV7-3 | - | TGTGCCAGCAGCTTAAGTGGGGGCCGCACAGATACGCAGTATTTT | CASSLSGGRTDTQYF
TRBJ2-3 | - | TRBV5-4 | - | TGTGCCAGCAGCCCCTCCCCAGATACGCAGTATTTT | CASSPSPDTQYF
TRBJ1-5 | TRBD1 | TRBV11-2 | - | TGTGCCAGCAGCTTAGCCAGGGGGGGCAATCAGCCCCAGCATTTT | CASSLARGGNQPQHF
TRBJ2-1 | - | TRBV19 | - | TGTGCCAGTAAGGACCGACAGCTATACTACAATGAGCAGTTCTTC | CASKDRQLYYNEQFF
TRBJ1-2 | - | TRBV19 | - | TGTGCCAGTAGTATATCTGGTGAGGGTTTGGGTGGCTACACCTTC | CASSISGEGLGGYTF
TRBJ2-4 | - | TRBV5-1 | - | TGCGCCAGCAGCCAGGAGCAGGGGACCAAAAACATTCAGTACTTC | CASSQEQGTKNIQYF
TRBJ2-5 | TRBD2 | TRBV5-6 | once | TGTGCCAGCAGCTTGGGGCGGGGGGGCCAAGAGACCCAGTACTTC | CASSLGRGGQETQYF
TRBJ1-6 | - | TRBV7-9 | - | TGTGCCAGCAGCCCACGGGGGGATAATTCACCCCTCCACTTT | CASSPRGDNSPLHF
TRBJ2-1 | - | TRBV27 | few | TGTGCCAGCAGTTTAATCCTGGACAGTATCGTCAATGAGCAGTTCTTC | CASSLILDSIVNEQFF
TRBJ1-2 | TRBD1 | TRBV6-5 | few | TGTGCCAGCAGGAACAGGGGCTATGGCTACACCTTC | CASRNRGYGYTF
TRBJ1-6 | - | TRBV9 | few | TGTGCCAGCAGCGTAGGACAGGATAATTCACCCCTCCACTTT | CASSVGQDNSPLHF
TRBJ1-3 | - | TRBV30 | once | TGTGCCTGGACACCGAGCTCTGGAAACACCATATATTTT | CAWTPSSGNTIYF
TRBJ1-3 | - | TRBV9 | - | TGTGCCAGCAGCGCGGTCTTCTCTGGAAACACCATATATTTT | CASSAVFSGNTIYF
TRBJ1-2 | TRBD1 | TRBV27 | - | TGTGCCAGCAGTTTAAGAGGGGACAGGGGACATGGCTACACCTTC | CASSLRGDRGHGYTF
TRBJ2-7 | TRBD1 | TRBV5-1 | - | TGCGCCAGCAGCTCGGGGACAGCTAGCTACGAGCAGTACTTC | CASSSGTASYEQYF
TRBJ1-1 | TRBD1 | TRBV30 | - | TGTGCCTGGAGTCCGGACAGGGGCACTGAAGCTTTCTTT | CAWSPDRGTEAFF
TRBJ2-7 | TRBD1 | TRBV19 | - | TGTGCCAGTAGTATCGGGACAGGGTCCTACGAGCAGTACTTC | CASSIGTGSYEQYF
TRBJ2-7 | TRBD1 | TRBV6-1 | - | TGTGCCAGTTCGACAGGGTTCGAGCAGTACTTC | CASSTGFEQYF
TRBJ1-3 | TRBD1 | TRBV19 | - | TGTGCCACTTCTCCTCCGGGACAGGGTGGCGGAAACACCATATATTTT | CATSPPGQGGGNTIYF
TRBJ2-5 | TRBD1 | TRBV6-5 | - | TGTGCCAGCAGTAAGACAGGGGCGGAGACCCAGTACTTC | CASSKTGAETQYF
TRBJ1-3 | - | TRBV6-6 | - | TGTGCAACCCTGGGGGGGCGCTGGTCTGGAAACACCATATATTTT | CATLGGRWSGNTIYF
TRBJ2-1 | TRBD2 | TRBV11-2 | - | TGTGCCAGCAGCCCCTGGGAAGCGGGGGTTAATGAGCAGTTCTTC | CASSPWEAGVNEQFF
TRBJ2-3 | TRBD2 | TRBV5-4 | - | TGTGCCAGCAGCTCTGCCACACTAGCGGGGTTGCCAGATACGCAGTATTTT | CASSSATLAGLPDTQYF
TRBJ1-2 | TRBD1 | TRBV7-2 | - | TGTGCCAGCAGCTTAGTACCCCGGGACAGGGGTGGTGGCTACACCTTC | CASSLVPRDRGGGYTF
TRBJ2-1 | - | TRBV6-5 | - | TGTGCCAGCAGTTTAAGCCCGTACAATGAGCAGTTCTTC | CASSLSPYNEQFF
TRBJ1-4 | TRBD1 | TRBV13 | - | TGTGCCAGCAGCTCCGGGACAGGGAATGAAAAACTGTTTTTT | CASSSGTGNEKLFF
TRBJ1-5 | - | TRBV7-9 | - | TGTGCCAGCAGCCCCTCCTTGTCAGGGAAGGGACAGCCCCAGCATTTT | CASSPSLSGKGQPQHF
TRBJ2-3 | TRBD2 | TRBV28 | - | TGTGCCAGCAGTTTGGGGGGGATGGGAGATACGCAGTATTTT | CASSLGGMGDTQYF
TRBJ1-2 | - | TRBV6-6 | - | TGTGCCAGCAGTCCAACAGGGAACCCTAACTATGGCTACACCTTC | CASSPTGNPNYGYTF
TRBJ2-3 | - | TRBV7-3 | - | TGTGCCAGCAGCTTACTAGGGGTCGCCCGCACAGATACGCAGTATTTT | CASSLLGVARTDTQYF
TRBJ2-2 | - | TRBV28 | - | TGTGCCAGCAGTTTAAGCGTTACTGCCGGGGAGCTGTTTTTT | CASSLSVTAGELFF
TRBJ2-5 | TRBD1 | TRBV29-1 | - | TGCAGCGTTGCCCGGACAGGGTCCACATACCAAGAGACCCAGTACTTC | CSVARTGSTYQETQYF
TRBJ2-7 | - | TRBV2 | - | TGTGCCAGCAGGGACAAGGGCCGCTACGAGCAGTACTTC | CASRDKGRYEQYF
TRBJ2-7 | - | TRBV18 | - | TGTGCCAGCTCAAGGGGACTTACCCCAGAATACGAGCAGTACTTC | CASSRGLTPEYEQYF
TRBJ1-1 | TRBD1 | TRBV6-5 | once | TGTGCCAGCAGTTACCGGGACAGGGGGCTAAGCACTGAAGCTTTCTTT | CASSYRDRGLSTEAFF
TRBJ1-4 | TRBD1 | TRBV30 | - | TGTGCCTGGAGTTGGACGGGACAGGGTGCTGAAAAACTGTTTTTT | CAWSWTGQGAEKLFF